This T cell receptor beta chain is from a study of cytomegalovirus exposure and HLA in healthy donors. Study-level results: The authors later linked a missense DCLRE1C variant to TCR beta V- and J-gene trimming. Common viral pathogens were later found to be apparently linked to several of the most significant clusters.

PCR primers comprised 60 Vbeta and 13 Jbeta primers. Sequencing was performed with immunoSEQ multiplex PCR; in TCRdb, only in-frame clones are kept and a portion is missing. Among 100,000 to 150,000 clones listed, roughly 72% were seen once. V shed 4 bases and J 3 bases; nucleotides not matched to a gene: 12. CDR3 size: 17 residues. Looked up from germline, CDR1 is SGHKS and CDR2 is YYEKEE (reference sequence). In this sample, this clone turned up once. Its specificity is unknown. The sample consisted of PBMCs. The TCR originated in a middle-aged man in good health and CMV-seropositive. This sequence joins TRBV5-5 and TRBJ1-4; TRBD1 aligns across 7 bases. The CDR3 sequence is CASSPRQGGSANEKLFF. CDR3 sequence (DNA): TGTGCCAGCAGCCCACGACAGGGAGGTTCAGCTAATGAAAAACTGTTTTTT.